The entry below gives a single T cell receptor (beta chain) sequence along with its context. This clone occurred once. This receptor's antigen is unknown. Base qualities are not provided; no much larger clone lies one nucleotide away. The data originate from a study of T cell responses to AZD1222 COVID-19 vaccine listed by TCRdb under 2021. General notes on the study: AZD1222 recipients with second doses at about 4 weeks or about 12 weeks were pooled, because spike-specific TCR depth and breadth did not differ between schedules. Enrollment into the trials was organized by age into subgroups of 18-55, 56-69 and 70-plus years, and those subgroups contained approximately 150, 30 and 60 TCR-sequenced participants, respectively. A total of under 250 trial participants underwent TCR sequencing, of whom nearly 210 had received two doses of AZD1222 and 26 had received two doses of the MenACWY control vaccine. Summary of the overall study and its limitations: After two AZD1222 doses, both the breadth and the depth of spike-specific TCRs were significantly higher than at day 0 and than in MenACWY recipients. CD4 TCRs associated with the vaccine covered the entire spike protein, and the dominant responses were in regions 160-218 and 743-854. No day 14 peak-response samples were available, so repertoires were characterized only after the peak T cell response. Most participants were white British and females outnumbered males, and the authors suggested that clonal diversity may have been underestimated. Reportedly, almost half of the unique spike-specific TCRs recognized epitopes lying outside the regions that are mutated in the B.1.351 and B.1.1.7 variants. The 56-69-year group was small, and its depth increase did not reach significance, likely because of low power. Conclusions about previously exposed vaccinees were limited because only six AZD1222 recipients were SARS-CoV-2 seropositive at baseline.

CDR1 and CDR2 are drawn from the germline V gene: SGHRS, YFSETQ. V is shortened by 0 bases, J by 2 bases, and the region joining them spans 7 bases. The CDR3 covers 14 residues, taking in both the cysteine and the phenylalanine. The entry retains the CDR3 DNA only, 42 bases that are in frame from base 1. This specimen's time point label, interpreted: baseline before first vaccination. Samples from vaccinated people were obtained from the UK trials COV001 and COV002, which included a single-blind randomized controlled phase 2/3 trial of AZD1222 (ChAdOx1 nCoV-19) in healthy adults. For TCRbeta chain sequencing, PBMC samples were collected from trial participants at day 0 and at day 28 after the second dose. The CDR3 regions of human TCRbeta chains were analyzed by immunosequencing. The paper's processing steps were these. TCRs in the repertoires were compared against a reference library of SARS-CoV-2-specific TCRs that had been generated with the MIRA antigen-specificity platform. Breadth meant the fraction of unique TCRs that were SARS-CoV-2-associated, whereas depth meant the fraction of total T cells that were SARS-CoV-2-associated. Each spike-specific TCR was assigned to its reactive spike region and to a CD4 or CD8 class using the MIRA data. Log10-transformed breadth and depth values were compared by one-way ANOVA with Sidak's multiple comparisons tests. TCRdb provides this immuneACCESS table in a form limited to in-frame rearrangements. Some clones are lacking; in checked studies, under half of them reflect an unresolved V gene, and why the rest are absent is not known. V and J calls and clone size are given by that table; D and trimming were obtained from the DNA. For this sample there are about 150,000 clones; 94% appear just once. Around 1.3% of the sample lies in the top ten.

The sequencing here drew on peripheral blood, taken on day 0 of AZD1222 vaccination. This TCR derives from an adult in good health. Recombination linked TRBV5-1 to TRBJ2-3, with the D gene call left open. The nucleotide sequence is given as TGCGCCAGCAGCTTGGGACCCTTCACAGATACGCAGTATTTT. Its protein reads: CASSLGPFTDTQYF. With the rest looked up from the reference TRBV5-1 and TRBJ2-3 genes rather than sequenced, the full variable domain is KAGVTQTPRYLIKTRGQQVTLSCSPISGHRSVSWYQQTPGQGLQFLFEYFSETQRNKGNFPGRFSGRQFSNSRSEMNVSTLELGDSALYLCASSLGPFTDTQYFGPGTRLTVL.